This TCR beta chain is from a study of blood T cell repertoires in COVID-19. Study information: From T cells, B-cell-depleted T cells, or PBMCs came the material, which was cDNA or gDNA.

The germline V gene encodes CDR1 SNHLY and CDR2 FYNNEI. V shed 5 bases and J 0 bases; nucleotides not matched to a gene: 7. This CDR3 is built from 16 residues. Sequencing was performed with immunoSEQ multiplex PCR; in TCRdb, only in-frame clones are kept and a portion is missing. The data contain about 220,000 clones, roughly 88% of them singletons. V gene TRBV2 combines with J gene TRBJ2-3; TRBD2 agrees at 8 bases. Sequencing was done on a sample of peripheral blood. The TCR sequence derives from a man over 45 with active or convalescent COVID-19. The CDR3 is CASSTLGLGSTDTQYF. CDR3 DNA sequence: TGTGCCAGCAGTACCCTGGGACTAGGGAGCACAGATACGCAGTATTTT.